This T cell receptor beta chain was recovered during a study of blood T cell repertoires in COVID-19. As for the study in general: COVID-19 samples from acute and convalescent phases originated in the United States, Italy and Spain. Sources were T cells, B-cell-depleted T cells, or PBMCs; the material itself was cDNA or gDNA.

Original processing methods: Nucleated cell counts were estimated from reference gene primer amplification. Sequencing was performed with immunoSEQ multiplex PCR; in TCRdb, only in-frame clones are kept and a portion is missing. V, J and clone size were drawn from that table, and D and trimming were deduced from the DNA. The sample lists 290,000 or so clones; around 90% were seen once. There are 11 residues in the CDR3. CDR1 and CDR2 (germline): DFQATT, SNEGSKA (reference sequence). Trimming left V 5 bases short and J 6 bases short, with 10 bases between. Sample: peripheral blood. The sequence derives from a man aged 70-80 years with acute or convalescent COVID-19. The rearrangement links TRBV20-1 to TRBJ1-2; D uncertain. CDR3 loop: CSAGNTHGYTF. DNA for the CDR3: TGCAGTGCTGGCAATACGCATGGCTACACCTTC.